What follows describes a single T cell receptor (beta chain). Germline CDR1 reads SGHNT; CDR2 reads YYREEE (reference sequence). V lost 0 bases and J 0 bases, leaving 14 bases between the germline ends. CDR3 length: 17 residues. In the study's own analysis: By means of reference gene primer amplification, nucleated cell counts were estimated. TCRdb's table, derived via immunoSEQ multiplex PCR, lists solely in-frame clones and lacks some. V, J and clone size are taken as reported in that table, and D and trimming were inferred from the DNA itself. In the table there are roughly 70,000 clones, more than 65% of which are singletons. This entry comes from a study of blood T cell repertoires in COVID-19. Study summary: Acute and convalescent COVID-19 samples came from the United States, Italy and Spain. The cDNA or gDNA used as material had been derived from T cells, B-cell-depleted T cells, or PBMCs.

The sequenced material came from peripheral blood. The origin of this receptor is an older woman with acute or convalescent COVID-19. The chain carries TRBV5-4 and TRBJ2-3; D unclear. CDR3 region: CASSLGHTGLSTDTQYF. CDR3 sequence (DNA): TGTGCCAGCAGCTTGGGACACACCGGCCTTAGCACAGATACGCAGTATTTT.